This T cell receptor (beta chain) was obtained from a study of control samples from healthy donors and cancer patients. Measured with immunoSEQ multiplex PCR; TCRdb has only the in-frame clones, and not every one. Here the sample spans 100,000 to 150,000 clones, 80% to 90% being singletons. The CDR3 consists of 14 residues. Per germline, CDR1 SGHRS and CDR2 YFSETQ. J gave up 1 base and V 3 bases, and 2 bases lay outside the gene matches. The sequenced sample was blood. The receptor comes from a man between 35 and 55 years old in good health. The chain combines TRBV5-1 with TRBJ1-2; TRBD1 matches 8 bases. CDR3: CASSSGQVNYGYTF. The CDR3 region has the DNA TGCGCCAGCAGCTCGGGACAGGTTAACTATGGCTACACCTTC. Based on the CDR3 plus reference TRBV5-1 and TRBJ1-2, the full variable domain is KAGVTQTPRYLIKTRGQQVTLSCSPISGHRSVSWYQQTPGQGLQFLFEYFSETQRNKGNFPGRFSGRQFSNSRSEMNVSTLELGDSALYLCASSSGQVNYGYTFGSGTRLTVV.